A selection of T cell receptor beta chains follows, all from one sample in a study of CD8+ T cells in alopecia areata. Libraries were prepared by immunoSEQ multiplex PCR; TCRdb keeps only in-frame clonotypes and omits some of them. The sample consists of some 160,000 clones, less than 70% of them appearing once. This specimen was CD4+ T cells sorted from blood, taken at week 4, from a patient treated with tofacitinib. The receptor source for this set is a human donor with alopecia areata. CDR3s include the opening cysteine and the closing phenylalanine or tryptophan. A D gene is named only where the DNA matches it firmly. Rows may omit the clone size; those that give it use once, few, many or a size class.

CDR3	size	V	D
CASSYRGQAYEQYF	NA	TRBV5-6	TRBD1
CASSQDGGPPRAQYF	NA	TRBV4-2	NA
CATASGTPGNSPLHF	few	TRBV19	NA
CASSLDASLYNEQFF	few	TRBV11-2	NA
CSVGGGPPTYNEQFF	NA	TRBV29-1	NA
CSVTLGSNQPQHF	NA	TRBV29-1	NA
CASSPWTSTDTQYF	NA	TRBV25-1	NA
CASSQAPSYEQYF	NA	TRBV4-3	NA
CSVPGTSALYNEQFF	NA	TRBV29-1	TRBD2
CASSQGAHEQYF	NA	TRBV18	TRBD1
CSVGGGGQPQHF	NA	TRBV29-1	NA
CASSLASGAYEQYF	NA	TRBV5-1	TRBD2
CASSQTGGNQPQHF	NA	TRBV4-1	NA
CASRPFSGHPIDQPQHF	NA	TRBV27	NA
CASSQARDQPQHF	NA	TRBV4-3	NA
CASSLTYTSYEQYF	NA	TRBV7-2	NA
CATSPGLVNEQYF	NA	TRBV15	TRBD2
CASSYGAGNEQYF	NA	TRBV5-1	NA
CATSRGSTPSNYGYTF	NA	TRBV15	NA
CASSPWRAEAFF	NA	TRBV7-6	NA
CAWSPLAARGPQHF	NA	TRBV30	NA
CASSQHALPGTEAFF	few	TRBV6-6	NA
CATSRMNTEAFF	NA	TRBV6-5	NA
CAWEVYNSPLHF	NA	TRBV30	NA
CASSYGGGGQPQHF	once	TRBV6-5	NA
CSVKGIWSEQYF	once	TRBV29-1	NA
CASSLGLASTDTQYF	few	TRBV7-2	NA
CASSPRATGPNTEAFF	NA	TRBV27	NA
CASSQDHRAANNQPQHF	NA	TRBV4-3	NA
CAWSANRGVGEKLFF	NA	TRBV30	TRBD1
CASSHSVTYEQYF	NA	TRBV18	NA
CASSEWQQNQPQHF	once	TRBV25-1	NA
CASSDRQLTDTQYF	NA	TRBV2	NA
CASSVDGGTYNEQFF	NA	TRBV9	NA
CASSPPPRLAGSSYNEQFF	NA	TRBV7-2	TRBD2
CASSPPAGEQYF	NA	TRBV18	NA
CASSLNIQYGYTF	NA	TRBV5-1	NA
CASSPRTPPGYTF	NA	TRBV27	NA
CAWTGGGGIYF	NA	TRBV30	NA
CASSTGTSGETQYF	NA	TRBV11-2	TRBD2
CAWKGTETQYF	NA	TRBV30	NA
CASGGVLAGGVYNEQFF	once	TRBV25-1	TRBD2
CASRQTGHNSPLHF	NA	TRBV19	NA
CASSLAVTAKNIQYF	once	TRBV5-6	NA
CATPPGTREETQYF	NA	TRBV5-1	NA
CASSQTGSLGYEQYF	few	TRBV25-1	NA
CASKSGTTDTQYF	NA	TRBV5-1	NA
CASSSLGQVDYGYTF	NA	TRBV7-9	TRBD1
CASTSPGTSGGYEQYF	NA	TRBV19	TRBD2
CASSLRLGRDTTYEQYF	NA	TRBV27	NA
CASSKWDRGDKNIQYF	NA	TRBV7-9	TRBD1
CAWSRRTMEETQYF	NA	TRBV30	NA
CASSSRHGTNEKLFF	NA	TRBV6-5	NA
CASSASVVVQYGYTF	NA	TRBV7-2	NA
CASSPDGPSPYF	NA	TRBV18	NA
CASSYLQAGYGYTF	NA	TRBV6-6	NA
CASSLTERGHRVF	few	TRBV7-2	NA
CSVQRLDEQFF	NA	TRBV29-1	NA
CASSPAPGQGELGETQYF	NA	TRBV7-9	TRBD1
CASRFAGDGYEQYF	NA	TRBV19	NA